The rows below give T cell receptor beta chains drawn from one sample of a study of patients and donors after allogeneic stem cell transplantation. From the RT-PCR reads, TCRdb called clonotypes with MiXCR, one entry per CDR3 protein. Among approximately 200,000 distinct CDR3 sequences listed, less than 45% were seen once. The sample was blood, either unsorted or a sorted T cell fraction (not recorded which). These receptors were taken from a human donor who was either an allogeneic HSCT recipient or a stem cell or donor lymphocyte infusion donor (not recorded which). It is not recorded whose cells these are; they may come from a transplant donor. Both conserved end residues are part of each CDR3. D genes are given only for firm matches. Where a row states a size, it is once, few, many or the class of an expanded clone; other rows omit it.

j_gene: TRBJ1-2
d_gene: TRBD1
abundance: -
v_gene: TRBV13
CDR3aa: CASSSTGFRGYTF
CDR3nt: TGTGCCAGCAGCTCGACAGGGTTTAGGGGCTACACCTTC

j_gene: TRBJ2-7
d_gene: TRBD2
abundance: -
v_gene: TRBV10-3
CDR3aa: CATGTSGTYEQYF
CDR3nt: TGTGCCACCGGGACTAGCGGGACCTACGAGCAGTACTTC

j_gene: TRBJ1-2
d_gene: -
abundance: few
v_gene: TRBV7-9
CDR3aa: CASSLAGRAWGYTF
CDR3nt: TGTGCCAGCAGCTTAGCAGGGCGGGCGTGGGGCTACACCTTC

j_gene: TRBJ1-1
d_gene: -
abundance: -
v_gene: TRBV20-1
CDR3aa: CSARGRQPEMNTEAFF
CDR3nt: TGCAGTGCTAGGGGCAGACAGCCCGAAATGAACACTGAAGCTTTCTTT

j_gene: TRBJ1-1
d_gene: -
abundance: -
v_gene: TRBV6-5
CDR3aa: CASSYSTYRDSEAFF
CDR3nt: TGTGCCAGCAGTTACTCGACGTACAGGGACTCTGAAGCTTTCTTT

j_gene: TRBJ2-3
d_gene: TRBD2
abundance: -
v_gene: TRBV29-1
CDR3aa: CSVVGTSGRSTDTQYF
CDR3nt: TGCAGCGTTGTTGGGACTAGCGGGAGGTCGACAGATACGCAGTATTTT

j_gene: TRBJ2-3
d_gene: TRBD2
abundance: few
v_gene: TRBV20-1
CDR3aa: CSASFGLEASDTQYF
CDR3nt: TGCAGTGCTAGTTTTGGACTAGAGGCTTCAGATACGCAGTATTTT

j_gene: TRBJ1-5
d_gene: -
abundance: -
v_gene: TRBV12-3/TRBV12-4
CDR3aa: CASSSTMNQPQHF
CDR3nt: TGTGCCAGCAGTTCTACTATGAATCAGCCCCAGCATTTT

j_gene: TRBJ2-1
d_gene: -
abundance: -
v_gene: TRBV4-3
CDR3aa: CASSHDGRGNKEQFF
CDR3nt: TGCGCCAGCAGCCATGACGGCAGGGGAAACAAAGAGCAGTTCTTC

j_gene: TRBJ1-1
d_gene: TRBD1
abundance: -
v_gene: TRBV7-2
CDR3aa: CASSLEDRMNTEAFF
CDR3nt: TGTGCCAGCAGCTTAGAGGACAGGATGAACACTGAAGCTTTCTTT

j_gene: TRBJ1-1
d_gene: -
abundance: few
v_gene: TRBV9
CDR3aa: CASSVVAYTEAFF
CDR3nt: TGTGCCAGCAGCGTAGTAGCGTACACTGAAGCTTTCTTT

j_gene: TRBJ2-1
d_gene: -
abundance: few
v_gene: TRBV5-1
CDR3aa: CASSSVSSYNEQFF
CDR3nt: TGCGCCAGCAGCTCGGTAAGCTCCTACAATGAGCAGTTCTTC

j_gene: TRBJ1-1
d_gene: -
abundance: few
v_gene: TRBV9
CDR3aa: CASSVTGYTEAFF
CDR3nt: TGTGCCAGCAGCGTTACAGGGTACACTGAAGCTTTCTTT

j_gene: TRBJ1-5
d_gene: -
abundance: few
v_gene: TRBV12-3/TRBV12-4
CDR3aa: CASSMGGGQPQHF
CDR3nt: TGTGCCAGCAGCATGGGAGGGGGGCAGCCCCAGCATTTT

j_gene: TRBJ2-2
d_gene: -
abundance: few
v_gene: TRBV7-2
CDR3aa: CASSLTWTNTGELFF
CDR3nt: TGTGCCAGCAGCTTAACATGGACCAACACCGGGGAGCTGTTTTTT

j_gene: TRBJ2-5
d_gene: -
abundance: -
v_gene: TRBV6-6
CDR3aa: CASSGTSRETQYF
CDR3nt: TGTGCCAGCAGTGGGACTTCGCGGGAGACCCAGTACTTC

j_gene: TRBJ2-2
d_gene: TRBD1
abundance: -
v_gene: TRBV20-1
CDR3aa: CSATGQGMGGELFF
CDR3nt: TGCAGTGCTACTGGACAGGGTATGGGCGGGGAGCTGTTTTTT

j_gene: TRBJ1-2
d_gene: -
abundance: -
v_gene: TRBV5-5
CDR3aa: CASSRSGTVTYGYTF
CDR3nt: TGTGCCAGCAGCAGGTCCGGGACCGTGACCTATGGCTACACCTTC

j_gene: TRBJ1-2
d_gene: -
abundance: -
v_gene: TRBV27
CDR3aa: CASSLSPHGGYGYTF
CDR3nt: TGTGCCAGCAGTTTATCCCCACACGGCGGCTATGGCTACACCTTC

j_gene: TRBJ1-1
d_gene: -
abundance: few
v_gene: TRBV4-1
CDR3aa: CASSQVAVDTEAFF
CDR3nt: TGCGCCAGCAGCCAAGTCGCCGTGGACACTGAAGCTTTCTTT

j_gene: TRBJ1-3
d_gene: -
abundance: -
v_gene: TRBV5-5
CDR3aa: CATFPDLGNTIYF
CDR3nt: TGTGCCACCTTTCCCGACCTGGGAAACACCATATATTTT

j_gene: TRBJ1-5
d_gene: -
abundance: few
v_gene: TRBV20-1
CDR3aa: CSASIGAAVEPQHF
CDR3nt: TGCAGTGCTAGTATTGGGGCAGCCGTCGAGCCCCAGCATTTT

j_gene: TRBJ2-1
d_gene: -
abundance: few
v_gene: TRBV30
CDR3aa: CAWKFTAYNEQFF
CDR3nt: TGTGCCTGGAAATTTACTGCCTACAATGAGCAGTTCTTC

j_gene: TRBJ2-1
d_gene: TRBD2
abundance: -
v_gene: TRBV7-8
CDR3aa: CASSLTLAGSTSYNEQFF
CDR3nt: TGTGCCAGCAGCTTAACACTAGCGGGTTCCACCTCCTACAATGAGCAGTTCTTC

j_gene: TRBJ1-1
d_gene: -
abundance: few
v_gene: TRBV29-1
CDR3aa: CSVETTRETEAFF
CDR3nt: TGCAGCGTTGAAACAACCAGAGAGACTGAAGCTTTCTTT

j_gene: TRBJ2-2
d_gene: -
abundance: -
v_gene: TRBV4-3
CDR3aa: CASSRLRSGGDTGELFF
CDR3nt: TGCGCCAGCAGCCGGCTACGGTCCGGGGGTGACACCGGGGAGCTGTTTTTT

j_gene: TRBJ1-1
d_gene: -
abundance: once
v_gene: TRBV10-3
CDR3aa: CAIRQGMANTEAFF
CDR3nt: TGTGCCATCAGGCAGGGTATGGCGAACACTGAAGCTTTCTTT

j_gene: TRBJ1-2
d_gene: TRBD1
abundance: -
v_gene: TRBV9
CDR3aa: CASSAGGGYGYTF
CDR3nt: TGTGCCAGCAGCGCAGGGGGCGGCTATGGCTACACCTTC

j_gene: TRBJ1-5
d_gene: TRBD1
abundance: -
v_gene: TRBV12-3/TRBV12-4
CDR3aa: CASSSTGTGLYSNQPQHF
CDR3nt: TGTGCCAGCAGTTCCACCGGGACAGGGCTTTATAGCAATCAGCCCCAGCATTTT

j_gene: TRBJ2-5
d_gene: -
abundance: -
v_gene: TRBV3-1
CDR3aa: CASSDERETQYF
CDR3nt: TGTGCCAGCAGCGATGAGCGGGAGACCCAGTACTTC

j_gene: TRBJ1-2
d_gene: -
abundance: -
v_gene: TRBV13
CDR3aa: CASSFSTRTVSYGYTF
CDR3nt: TGTGCCAGCAGCTTTTCTACGAGGACAGTCAGCTATGGCTACACCTTC

j_gene: TRBJ1-2
d_gene: TRBD1
abundance: few
v_gene: TRBV4-1
CDR3aa: CASSRGDRDYGYTF
CDR3nt: TGCGCCAGCAGCCGAGGGGACAGGGACTATGGCTACACCTTC

j_gene: TRBJ1-3
d_gene: -
abundance: few
v_gene: TRBV12-5
CDR3aa: CASGLSTLNTIYF
CDR3nt: TGTGCTAGTGGTTTGTCTACACTCAACACCATATATTTT

j_gene: TRBJ2-1
d_gene: -
abundance: -
v_gene: TRBV12-3/TRBV12-4
CDR3aa: CASSLATSAAYNEQFF
CDR3nt: TGTGCCAGCAGTTTAGCGACAAGTGCTGCCTACAATGAGCAGTTCTTC

j_gene: TRBJ2-7
d_gene: -
abundance: few
v_gene: TRBV29-1
CDR3aa: CSVSESYEQYF
CDR3nt: TGCAGCGTCTCAGAATCCTACGAGCAGTACTTC

j_gene: TRBJ1-1
d_gene: -
abundance: many
v_gene: TRBV5-1
CDR3aa: CASRQENTEAFF
CDR3nt: TGCGCCAGCAGACAGGAAAACACTGAAGCTTTCTTT

j_gene: TRBJ1-2
d_gene: -
abundance: -
v_gene: TRBV5-1
CDR3aa: CASSLELGRLGGYTF
CDR3nt: TGCGCCAGCAGCTTGGAGCTGGGGAGGTTAGGAGGCTACACCTTC

j_gene: TRBJ2-1
d_gene: TRBD2
abundance: few
v_gene: TRBV4-3
CDR3aa: CASSQDRTSIREQFF
CDR3nt: TGCGCCAGCAGCCAAGATCGGACTAGCATCAGGGAGCAGTTCTTC

j_gene: TRBJ2-2
d_gene: -
abundance: -
v_gene: TRBV29-1
CDR3aa: CSAYRGSGELFF
CDR3nt: TGCAGCGCCTATAGGGGCTCCGGGGAGCTGTTTTTT

j_gene: TRBJ2-5
d_gene: TRBD2
abundance: -
v_gene: TRBV12-3/TRBV12-4
CDR3aa: CASSARTSSKGTQYF
CDR3nt: TGTGCCAGCAGTGCACGGACTAGCTCTAAGGGGACCCAGTACTTC

j_gene: TRBJ2-1
d_gene: TRBD2
abundance: few
v_gene: TRBV4-2
CDR3aa: CASSQKAGGPTSNEQFF
CDR3nt: TGTGCCAGCAGCCAGAAAGCGGGAGGGCCTACCTCCAATGAGCAGTTCTTC

j_gene: TRBJ1-2
d_gene: -
abundance: -
v_gene: TRBV4-1
CDR3aa: CASSLYRVFGNYGYTF
CDR3nt: TGCGCCAGCAGCCTATACAGGGTATTTGGTAACTATGGCTACACCTTC

j_gene: TRBJ2-5
d_gene: -
abundance: -
v_gene: TRBV7-7
CDR3aa: CASSPDNGQETQYF
CDR3nt: TGTGCCAGCAGCCCCGACAATGGCCAAGAGACCCAGTACTTC

j_gene: TRBJ1-5
d_gene: TRBD1
abundance: once
v_gene: TRBV12-3/TRBV12-4
CDR3aa: CASSLGTGSRPQHF
CDR3nt: TGTGCCAGCAGTTTGGGGACAGGGTCCAGGCCCCAGCATTTT